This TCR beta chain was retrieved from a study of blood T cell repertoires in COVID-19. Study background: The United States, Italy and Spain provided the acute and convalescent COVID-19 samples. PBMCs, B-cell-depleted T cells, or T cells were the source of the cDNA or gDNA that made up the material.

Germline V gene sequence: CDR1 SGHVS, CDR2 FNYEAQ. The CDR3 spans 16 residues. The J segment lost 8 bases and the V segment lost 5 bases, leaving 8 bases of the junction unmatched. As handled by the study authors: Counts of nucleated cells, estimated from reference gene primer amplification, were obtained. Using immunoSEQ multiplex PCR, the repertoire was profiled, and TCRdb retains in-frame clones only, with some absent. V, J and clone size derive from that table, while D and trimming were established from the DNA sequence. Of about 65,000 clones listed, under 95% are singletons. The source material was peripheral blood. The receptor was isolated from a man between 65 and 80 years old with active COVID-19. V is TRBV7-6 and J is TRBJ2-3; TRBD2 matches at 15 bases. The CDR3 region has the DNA TGTGCCAGCAGCGGACCGGGACTAGCGGGGGGAGGTACGCAGTATTTT. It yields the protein CASSGPGLAGGGTQYF.